The subject of this entry is one T cell receptor beta chain. The data are from a study of Ad26.COV2.S vaccination and SARS-CoV-2 variants. Sample treatment: 15 to 20 received Ad26.COV2.S at low or high dose, single or two shots; roughly five received placebo; per-sample allocation not given. Sampling was done on day 63 after the first vaccine or placebo injection. Germline V lookup: CDR1 SGHTA, CDR2 FQGNSA. V was clipped by 0 bases and J by 4 bases, with 9 bases between them. The CDR3 contains 15 residues. The table came from immunoSEQ multiplex PCR; TCRdb's copy has only in-frame clones and leaves some out. The table has some 270,000 clones, roughly nine tenths seen once.

Sequenced material: peripheral blood, taken in a trial of Ad26.COV2.S vaccine versus placebo. The receptor was derived from a person aged 18-60 years who received the Ad26.COV2.S COVID-19 vaccine or a placebo. This chain connects TRBV7-2 to TRBJ2-2; D perhaps matches TRBD2 (6 bases). CDR3 amino acids: CASSLAGGLTGELFF. CDR3 sequence (DNA): TGTGCCAGCAGCTTAGCCGGAGGGCTCACCGGGGAGCTGTTTTTT.